This T cell receptor beta chain appears in the sequencing data of a study of T cells in Graves' hyperthyroidism and ophthalmopathy. Germline CDR1 is DFQATT and CDR2 is SNEGSKA (reference sequence). The germline V and J ends were trimmed by 2 bases and 2 bases, with 17 bases remaining between them. The CDR3 runs 16 residues. This clonotype was counted only a few times. Regions amplified from RNA transcripts were the TCR beta CDR3 regions. First-round RT-PCR of the TCR CDR3 relied on the HTBI primer set. TCRdb re-called the multiplex PCR reads with MiXCR, one entry per CDR3 protein. The sample lists fewer than 450,000 distinct CDR3 sequences, 15% to 20% seen once, with 30% to 35% in the top ten.

This sequence originates from a woman in her 30s with Graves' hyperthyroidism that later progressed to Graves' ophthalmopathy. The sample taken for sequencing was blood. This sequence joins TRBV20-1 and TRBJ2-3; the D call may be TRBD1 or TRBD2 (5 bases each). CDR3 in amino acids: CSARLGWVGDTDTQYF. The DNA of the CDR3 is TGCAGTGCTAGACTGGGTTGGGTGGGGGACACAGATACGCAGTATTTT.